The 13 T cell receptor beta chains below come from one sample, sequenced in a study of T-cell memory formation after mild COVID-19. TCRdb re-derived calls from the 5' RACE reads in MiXCR, one entry per CDR3 protein. The sample lists 300,000 to 400,000 distinct CDR3 sequences, about an eighth seen once, with about 20% in the top ten. The specimen was PBMCs or a T cell subset sorted from them (not recorded which). The receptors were gathered from a man between 18 and 29 years old who had mild COVID-19 (a few samples of this study predate the infection). Cell type and time point are not known.

This chain uses TRBV6-5 with TRBJ2-3; D unclear. This CDR3 has 15 amino acids. Trimming removed 6 bases from V and 1 base from J, with 14 bases in between. Per germline, CDR1 MNHEY and CDR2 SVGAGI. The CDR3 sequence is CASSGPEVGTDTQYF. The CDR3 region has the DNA TGTGCCAGCAGCGGTCCCGAAGTTGGCACAGATACGCAGTATTTT.

This clonotype has a handful of counts. The V and J genes are TRBV7-9 and TRBJ2-3, with D maybe TRBD1 (5 bases). Trimming removed 5 bases at V and 6 bases at J, with 15 bases between. CDR1 and CDR2 (germline): SEHNR, FQNEAQ (reference sequence). The CDR3 loop spans 14 amino acids. The CDR3 coding sequence is TGTGCCAGCAGCCGGACACTAAACCCGGATACGCAGTATTTT. It translates to CASSRTLNPDTQYF.

V and J are TRBV4-1 and TRBJ2-5, with 13 bases aligning to TRBD2. This CDR3 has 17 amino acids. The germline gives CDR1 MGHRA, CDR2 YSYEKL. The junction had 3 bases not matched to a gene; V was cut back by 0 bases and J by 2 bases. CDR3 sequence (DNA): TGCGCCAGCAGCCAAGAATGGACTAGCGGGGGTCAAGAGACCCAGTACTTC. It is translated as CASSQEWTSGGQETQYF.

This clonotype has a count of ten or more. V is TRBV24-1 and J is TRBJ2-1; TRBD2 aligns across 10 bases. Germline values: CDR1 KGHDR, CDR2 SFDVKD. The CDR3 spans 16 residues. With 5 bases clipped from V and 2 bases from J, the junction kept 5 bases outside the gene matches. CDR3 protein: CATSAAGGWTYNEQFF. CDR3 sequence (DNA): TGTGCCACCAGTGCAGCGGGGGGGTGGACCTACAATGAGCAGTTCTTC.

A few counts support this clonotype. This rearrangement joins TRBV20-1 to TRBJ2-5; a possible D gene is TRBD2 (6 bases). This CDR3 region has 12 residues. Germline lookup yields CDR1 DFQATT and CDR2 SNEGSKA (reference sequence). Trimming stripped 5 bases from V and 4 bases from J, with 11 bases between. CDR3 nucleotides: TGCAGTGCTCCTAGCGACTTAGAGACCCAGTACTTC. Its translation: CSAPSDLETQYF.

With respect to this clonotype: Given a much more abundant clone one base away, this may be a read error. The V and J genes are TRBV12-3 or TRBV12-4 and TRBJ2-1; D uncertain. V was clipped by 7 bases and J by 1 base, with 14 bases between them. The CDR3 is 15 residues long. In DNA, the CDR3 is TGTGCCAGCATCCTGTACGGCGCTTCCTACAATGAGCAGTTCTTC. Residues: CASILYGASYNEQFF.

This clonotype was counted ten times or more. The chain links TRBV18 to TRBJ2-1; D not certain. The CDR3 has 14 amino acids. Germline CDR1 KGHSH, CDR2 LQKENI. Trimming left V 1 base short and J 0 bases short, with 4 bases between. The CDR3 coding sequence is TGTGCCAGCTCACCACAGGCCTCCTACAATGAGCAGTTCTTC. Protein sequence: CASSPQASYNEQFF.

The chain recombines TRBV24-1 with TRBJ1-1; weak D call: TRBD1 (6 bases). V was trimmed by 7 bases and J by 5 bases, leaving 13 bases between them. Looked up from germline, CDR1 is KGHDR and CDR2 is SFDVKD. The CDR3 runs 13 residues. CDR3 in DNA: TGTGCCACCAGGGACAGAACCGGGACTGAAGCTTTCTTT. Amino acid sequence: CATRDRTGTEAFF.

This clonotype has a handful of counts. The V gene is TRBV7-9, the J gene TRBJ2-5; 7 nucleotides match TRBD2. J was trimmed by 3 bases and V by 5 bases; bases with no gene match: 15. The CDR3 loop spans 17 amino acids. CDR1 SEHNR and CDR2 FQNEAQ come from the germline V gene (reference sequence). CDR3 amino acids: CASSPGLPSRGKETQYF. The CDR3 DNA is TGTGCCAGCAGCCCGGGACTACCGAGTAGGGGCAAAGAGACCCAGTACTTC.

In its sample, this clonotype was seen many times. The chain has TRBV12-3 or TRBV12-4 and TRBJ1-3; 9 positions match TRBD1. The CDR3 is made up of 15 amino acids. V was pared by 6 bases and J by 4 bases, with 7 bases of the junction left unmatched. CDR3 bases: TGTGCCAGCAGCCCAGGACAGGGGTGGGGAAACACCATATATTTT. Translation: CASSPGQGWGNTIYF.

The chain uses TRBV9 and TRBJ2-3, with 8 bases fitting TRBD2. Per germline, CDR1 SGDLS and CDR2 YYNGEE. This CDR3 is 15 amino acids long. J was trimmed by 2 bases and V by 2 bases; bases with no gene match: 4. This CDR3 reads CASSVTSEPTDTQYF. For the CDR3, the DNA is TGTGCCAGCAGCGTGACTAGCGAGCCCACAGATACGCAGTATTTT.

The V and J genes are TRBV7-2 and TRBJ1-3; D gene unclear. The CDR3 contains 16 residues. Per germline, CDR1 SGHTA and CDR2 FQGNSA. The V and J ends lost 3 bases and 0 bases respectively, with 12 bases between them. The CDR3 protein is CASSFSWQSSGNTIYF. CDR3 coding DNA: TGTGCCAGCAGCTTCTCATGGCAGAGCTCTGGAAACACCATATATTTT.

This clonotype has more than one count but fewer than ten. The chain carries TRBV6-5 and TRBJ1-1; no clear D gene. Germline assignment: CDR1 MNHEY and CDR2 SVGAGI. Trimming took off 10 bases at V and 0 bases at J, with 15 bases between the two ends. The CDR3 totals 14 residues. The CDR3 coding sequence is TGTGCCACCCTCCCTCGGACGGTGAACACTGAAGCTTTCTTT. Its translation is CATLPRTVNTEAFF.